The table lists the clone carrying this T cell receptor (beta chain) with a count of one. Its antigen remains unidentified. In germline, CDR1 is MDHEN, CDR2 SYDVKM. The CDR3 totals 14 residues. Trimming took 2 bases from V and 1 from J, leaving 8 bases between them. Generated by immunoSEQ multiplex PCR, the TCRdb table keeps only in-frame clones and is missing some. This sample has approximately 460,000 clones, with about 89% found just once. This record belongs to a study of Ad26.COV2.S vaccination and SARS-CoV-2 variants. Whole-study results and caveats: It was reported that spike-specific CD8+ and CD4+ T cell responses were substantially broad after vaccination. Spike-specific TCR breadth was greater after Ad26.COV2.S than placebo.

Treatment denoted: over 15 received Ad26.COV2.S at low or high dose, single or two shots; about 5 received placebo; per-sample allocation not given. The study sampled participants on day 63 after the first vaccine or placebo injection. The starting material was peripheral blood, obtained in a trial of Ad26.COV2.S vaccine versus placebo. This receptor was identified in a person between 18 and 60 years old who received the Ad26.COV2.S COVID-19 vaccine or a placebo. The chain carries TRBV28 and TRBJ1-1; D is possibly TRBD1 (5 bases). The DNA of the CDR3 is TGTGCCAGCAGTTTAGGGACGTCGAACACTGAAGCTTTCTTT. Protein product: CASSLGTSNTEAFF.